The sequence of this T cell receptor beta chain was determined in a study of response to subunit inactivated influenza vaccine. CDR1 and CDR2 (germline): MNHEY, SVGEGT. The CDR3 spans 15 residues. Trimming removed 6 bases from V and 2 bases from J, with 13 bases in between. Each CDR3 protein gets one entry after TCRdb re-called the RT-PCR reads with MiXCR. This table holds about 540,000 distinct CDR3 sequences, around 25% found once. The sample was also linked to a second study, of T cells expressing NK-cell markers. That paper adds: The authors generated TCR beta cDNA through 5'RACE template switching with UMIs. NKG2C+ dominant clonotype frequencies in more than 5 donors were roughly 1.0-7.0% of CD8+ T cells. No clear determination of HCMV specificity was made for expanded NKG2C+ T cell clones.

This chain connects TRBV6-2 or TRBV6-3 to TRBJ2-2; D remains ambiguous. This TCR came from a man aged 50 to 60 who received an inactivated influenza vaccine. Source: CD4+ T cells sorted from PBMCs, taken approximately 13 days after vaccination. CDR3 amino acids: CASRELTLNTGELFF. As DNA, the CDR3 is TGTGCCAGCAGGGAGCTCACACTCAACACCGGGGAGCTGTTTTTT.